Following are 19 T cell receptor beta chains from one sample sequenced in a study of T cells in localized non-small cell lung cancer. Data came from immunoSEQ multiplex PCR; TCRdb stores just in-frame clones and leaves some out. The table includes some 80,000 clones, roughly four fifths detected once. The sequencing here drew on peripheral blood, taken before any cancer treatment. These receptor sequences come from a man between 35 and 75 years old with stage I lung adenocarcinoma.

V is TRBV5-4 and J is TRBJ2-3, with D possibly being TRBD1 or TRBD2 (5 bases each). Trimming cost V 4 bases and J 6 bases, with 12 bases left between them. The CDR3 runs 13 residues. CDR1 and CDR2 (germline): SGHNT, YYREEE (reference sequence). The CDR3 coding sequence is TGTGCCAGCAGCCTACAAGAGGGGGATACGCAGTATTTT. Residues: CASSLQEGDTQYF.

The V call is TRBV6-6, the J call TRBJ2-7, with no clear D. Trimming shortened V by 9 bases and J by 4 bases, and 10 bases separated the two germline ends. This CDR3 contains 11 residues. The germline CDR1 and CDR2 sequences are MNHNY and SVGAGI (reference sequence). In DNA, the CDR3 is TGTGCCAGTAGTACAGCGTACGAGCAGTACTTC. Encoded protein: CASSTAYEQYF.

The V gene is TRBV7-2, the J gene TRBJ2-1; D remains ambiguous. The CDR3 extends over 11 amino acids. The germline V gene has CDR1 SGHTA and CDR2 FQGNSA. Deletions cut 4 bases from V and 3 bases from J, with 1 base between. The CDR3 is CASSYYNEQFF. DNA of the CDR3: TGTGCCAGCAGCTACTACAATGAGCAGTTCTTC. Full variable domain (outside the CDR3, taken from reference TRBV7-2 and TRBJ2-1): GAGVSQSPSNKVTEKGKDVELRCDPISGHTALYWYRQSLGQGLEFLIYFQGNSAPDKSGLPSDRFSAERTGGSVSTLTIQRTQQEDSAVYLCASSYYNEQFFGPGTRLTVL.

The CDR3, as DNA: TGTGCCAGCAGCTTGATAGCGAGGCGAGAGACCCAGTACTTC. Protein product: CASSLIARRETQYF. This chain links TRBV7-2 with TRBJ2-5, with D possibly being TRBD2 (5 bases). CDR3 length: 14 amino acids. Germline V gene data show CDR1 as SGHTA and CDR2 as FQGNSA. Trimming cost V 3 bases and J 4 bases, with 12 bases left between them.

The chain carries TRBV29-1 and TRBJ1-5; D is undetermined. Trimming removed 1 base from V and 1 base from J, with 11 bases in between. This CDR3 contains 15 residues. Germline V gives CDR1 SQVTM, CDR2 ANQGSEA. The CDR3 DNA follows: TGCAGCGTTGAAGGATTGGGAGGGAGCAATCAGCCCCAGCATTTT. It yields the protein CSVEGLGGSNQPQHF.

The chain couples TRBV6-1 to TRBJ1-6; D gene ambiguous. The germline V gene encodes CDR1 MNHNS and CDR2 SASEGT. This CDR3 spans 12 amino acids. V was shortened by 7 bases and J by 14 bases, with 15 bases between the two germline ends. The CDR3 spells CASTTSRMSLHF. CDR3 DNA: TGTGCCAGCACCACGAGCCGAATGTCCCTCCACTTT.

This clone has just one count. Written as DNA, the CDR3 is TGCAGCGTGGCCCCCTTAGGCGAGCAGTACTTC. Translating it yields CSVAPLGEQYF. The chain carries TRBV29-1 and TRBJ2-7, with D unclear. Trimming shortened V by 6 bases and J by 6 bases, and 12 bases separated the two germline ends. The CDR3 consists of 11 residues. Germline lookup yields CDR1 SQVTM and CDR2 ANQGSEA.

This chain connects TRBV11-2 to TRBJ2-7, with 10 bases fitting TRBD2. This CDR3 has 15 amino acids. Germline V gene data show CDR1 as SGHAT and CDR2 as FQNNGV. The V gene end was trimmed by 3 bases and the J gene end by 2 bases; junction bases not matched to a gene: 4. As DNA, the CDR3 is TGTGCCAGCAGCTTTTTCCTAGCGGGGGCCTACGAGCAGTACTTC. This codes for CASSFFLAGAYEQYF.

V and J are TRBV2 and TRBJ1-4; D not certain. This CDR3 region has 12 residues. V dropped 2 bases and J dropped 7 bases, with 5 bases sitting between them. Germline V CDR1 and CDR2: SNHLY, FYNNEI. The CDR3 DNA is TGTGCCAGCAGTGAAACGGGTGAAAAACTGTTTTTT. It specifies CASSETGEKLFF. The full variable domain, in which reference TRBV2 and TRBJ1-4 provide the parts outside the CDR3, is EPEVTQTPSHQVTQMGQEVILRCVPISNHLYFYWYRQILGQKVEFLVSFYNNEISEKSEIFDDQFSVERPDGSNFTLKIRSTKLEDSAMYFCASSETGEKLFFGSGTQLSVL.

The count of this clone is one. V usage is TRBV7-3 and J usage is TRBJ2-7; D is unresolved. Trimming shortened V by 1 base and J by 2 bases, and 9 bases separated the two germline ends. Germline assignment: CDR1 SGHTA and CDR2 FQGTGA. The CDR3 runs to 14 residues. The CDR3 reads CASSLMGGAYEQYF. The CDR3 coding sequence is TGTGCCAGCAGCTTAATGGGTGGGGCCTACGAGCAGTACTTC.

The chain couples TRBV27 to TRBJ2-3, with 7 positions matching TRBD1. The V gene's germline CDR1 is MNHEY and CDR2 SMNVEV (reference sequence). The V segment lost 5 bases and the J segment 0 bases; nucleotides outside the gene matches: 2. The CDR3 has 14 amino acids. The CDR3 nucleotides read TGTGCCAGCAGTCCGGGACAGAGCACAGATACGCAGTATTTT. Translating gives CASSPGQSTDTQYF.

The gene calls are TRBV4-2 and TRBJ2-5; D possibly corresponds to TRBD2 (6 bases). This CDR3 has 19 amino acids. Trimming took off 5 bases at V and 9 bases at J, with 34 bases between the two ends. Germline V lookup: CDR1 LGHNA, CDR2 YNFKEQ. The CDR3 loop is CASSDPFSGTEIGGWSQYF. The CDR3 DNA follows: TGTGCCAGCAGCGACCCCTTCTCTGGGACGGAGATCGGGGGATGGTCCCAGTACTTC.

The J gene is TRBJ2-1, the V gene TRBV7-6; the match to TRBD2 covers 10 bases. The CDR3 covers 17 residues. CDR1 is SGHVS and CDR2 is FNYEAQ in the germline V gene. Trimming removed 2 bases from V and 7 bases from J; junction bases left unmatched: 11. The CDR3 nucleotides are TGTGCCAGCAGCTTATATGGGAGCGGGAGGGCTTTAAATGAGCAGTTCTTC. Amino acid sequence: CASSLYGSGRALNEQFF.

This chain connects TRBV5-8 to TRBJ2-4, with 9 bases that match TRBD2. Germline V gene sequence: CDR1 SGHTS, CDR2 YDEGEE. The V and J ends lost 2 bases and 2 bases, in that order; junction bases with no gene match: 14. The CDR3 runs 19 residues. The CDR3 DNA is TGTGCCAGCAGCTTCCCTGCCCATATTAGCGGGAGTACCAAAAACATTCAGTACTTC. It encodes CASSFPAHISGSTKNIQYF.

This clone was seen many times. The V gene is TRBV6-5, the J gene TRBJ2-1; 7 bases agree with TRBD1. With 8 bases clipped from V and 10 bases from J, the junction kept 5 bases outside the gene matches. The CDR3 spans 11 residues. Germline V gene data show CDR1 as MNHEY and CDR2 as SVGAGI. Here the CDR3 DNA reads TGTGCCAGCTCACCGGGACAGGAGCAGTTCTTC. Amino acid sequence: CASSPGQEQFF.

V is TRBV11-3 and J is TRBJ1-1, with D possibly being TRBD1 (6 bases). Between the trimmed V and J ends, which lost 2 bases and 5 bases, there was a span of 9 bases. CDR1 and CDR2 from the germline V gene are SGHNT and YENEEA. CDR3 length equals 13 residues. CDR3 in DNA: TGTGCCAGCAGCTTATATAGGGGGACTGAAGCTTTCTTT. Translated: CASSLYRGTEAFF.

The chain is built from TRBV30 and TRBJ1-3, with TRBD1 as a possible D gene (5 bases). Between the trimmed V and J ends, which lost 4 bases and 1 base, there was a span of 8 bases. Germline-derived CDR1 and CDR2 are GTSNPN and SVGIG (reference sequence). The CDR3 length is 13 residues. DNA for the CDR3: TGTGCCTGGATGCGGGGGTCTGGAAACACCATATATTTT. Translating gives CAWMRGSGNTIYF.

The chain employs TRBV21-1 and TRBJ2-2; the D call of TRBD2 is as the table states it, not checked on the DNA. TRBV21-1 represents a pseudogene. CDR3 length equals 14 residues. Here the CDR3 DNA reads TGTGCCAGCACCTCCGGGACTTTGGCCGGGGAGCTGTTTTTT. Encoded protein: CASTSGTLAGELFF.

CDR3 bases: TGTGCCAGCAGCGTAGCTACAGGGGCTGGGGCCAACGTCCTGACTTTC. Its translation: CASSVATGAGANVLTF. This chain connects TRBV9 to TRBJ2-6, with 7 bases lining up with TRBD1. Germline-derived CDR1 and CDR2 are SGDLS and YYNGEE. V was clipped by 0 bases and J by 2 bases; unmatched bases: 2. CDR3 length: 16 amino acids.